In its sample, the clone carrying this TCR beta chain was seen a few times. Its antigen is still unknown. V was clipped by 8 bases and J by 9 bases, with 11 bases between them. The CDR3 is 11 amino acids. Germline V lookup: CDR1 SNHLY, CDR2 FYNNEI. The data were obtained in a study of beta chain features in type 1 diabetes. Notes on the study in general: Moderate but significant shortening of TCRB CDR3s was recorded in all four CD4+ subsets from Type 1 diabetes patients.

TCRB transcripts that were expressed got sequenced, as all of the isolated RNA had been reverse transcribed. Naive, central memory and regulatory T cell samples yielded about 4 million reads on average. The method was immunoSEQ multiplex PCR; TCRdb's version includes in-frame clones alone and lacks a portion of them. The sample has under 400,000 clones; roughly 21% are singletons. Material for sequencing was naive CD4+ T cells from blood. This chain joins TRBV2 and TRBJ2-1; no clear D. The origin of this receptor is a woman aged 18-30 years in good health. The CDR3, as DNA: TGTGCCAGCCTCCAGTCCGTTGAGCAGTTCTTC. It translates to CASLQSVEQFF.